This T cell receptor (beta chain) stems from a study of blood T cell repertoires in COVID-19. The wider study: The study drew acute and convalescent COVID-19 samples from the United States, Italy and Spain. T cells, B-cell-depleted T cells, or PBMCs provided the cDNA or gDNA that served as material.

Per the original methods: Researchers report that nucleated cell counts were estimated from reference gene primer amplification. The protocol was immunoSEQ multiplex PCR, while the TCRdb copy is restricted to in-frame clones and leaves out a portion. V and J calls and clone size are given by that table; D and trimming were obtained from the DNA. The sample lists 90,000 to 110,000 clones; roughly 88% were seen once. The CDR3 covers 15 residues. The V gene's germline CDR1 is LNHDA and CDR2 SQIVND (reference sequence). V shed 5 bases and J shed 9 bases, with 17 bases lying between them. V is TRBV19 and J is TRBJ1-6; the D gene is possibly TRBD1 (6 bases). Sequences were obtained from peripheral blood. The receptor was isolated from a woman aged 80 or older with active or convalescent COVID-19. CDR3: CASSLTTGLSSPLHF. The CDR3, as DNA: TGTGCCAGTAGTCTCACGACAGGTCTCTCTTCACCCCTCCACTTT.